This T cell receptor (beta chain) was found in a study of cytomegalovirus exposure and HLA in healthy donors. Study summary: The early release's HLA-typed donors yielded tens of millions of unique TCRs.

A multiplex PCR was run with 60 Vbeta primers and 13 Jbeta primers. Sequenced by immunoSEQ multiplex PCR; TCRdb stores in-frame clones only, minus some. The repertoire table contains approximately 72,000 clones. Worth noting for this clone: What it binds is not known.

Trimming took 3 bases from V and 6 from J, leaving 9 bases between them. The CDR3 is made up of 13 amino acids. Germline V gives CDR1 SNHLY, CDR2 FYNNEI. Notes on the study in general: Because they were indistinguishable, some V segments, including TRBV6-2 and TRBV6-3, were excluded. Data from an earlier analysis indicated that most TCR beta V segments were productive either about 87% or about 30% of the time.

Sequencing used PBMCs. The V gene is TRBV2, the J gene TRBJ1-5; D is undetermined. The TCR sequence derives from a man in his forties or fifties in good health and CMV-seronegative. CDR3 amino acids: CASSDVEAQPQHF. CDR3 nucleotide sequence: TGTGCCAGCAGTGACGTCGAGGCTCAGCCCCAGCATTTT.